This T cell receptor beta chain emerged from a study of control samples from healthy donors and cancer patients. V lost 2 bases and J lost 5, with 7 bases in between. The V gene's germline CDR1 is SGDLS and CDR2 YYNGEE. This CDR3 contains 13 residues. Some clones are missing from TCRdb's copy, which holds only in-frame ones; the method was immunoSEQ multiplex PCR. The table lists about 120,000 clones, roughly nine tenths of them singletons, with 0.95% to 1.3% in the top ten. The genes are TRBV9 and TRBJ1-4; D is uncertain. This receptor was obtained from a woman in her forties or fifties with colorectal cancer. Material for sequencing was PBMCs. Written as DNA, the CDR3 is TGTGCCAGCAGCGTCACCTTGAATGAAAAACTGTTTTTT. Translating it yields CASSVTLNEKLFF.